Included here is one T cell receptor beta chain sequence, with context. Its antigen is unknown. This record belongs to a study of T cell responses to AZD1222 COVID-19 vaccine. In the study overall: It was second doses at about 4 or about 12 weeks that were pooled.

The method was immunoSEQ multiplex PCR; TCRdb's version includes in-frame clones alone and lacks a portion of them. The table has about 150,000 clones, around nine tenths seen once; the top ten hold 1.4%. This CDR3 has 18 residues. The V and J ends lost 5 bases and 1 base, in that order; junction bases with no gene match: 9. The V gene's germline CDR1 is SEHNR and CDR2 FQNEAQ (reference sequence). Regarding the study as a whole: Repertoires were collected only later (after the peak T cell response had occurred).

The sequence was obtained from an adult in good health. This sequence joins TRBV7-9 and TRBJ2-2; 11 bases are shared with TRBD2. The source was peripheral blood, collected on day 0 of AZD1222 vaccination. The CDR3 region has the DNA TGTGCCAGCAGCCGAACACCACTAGCGGGGGTGAACACCGGGGAGCTGTTTTTT. Its translation is CASSRTPLAGVNTGELFF.